A single sample gave rise to the 10 T cell receptor beta chains below, sequenced in a study of T cell repertoires in cytomegalovirus infection. Their cognate antigens are unknown. TCRdb reprocessed the reads via MiXCR and lists one record per CDR3 protein. In the table there are about 830,000 distinct CDR3 sequences, roughly 33% of which are singletons. The starting material was cultured CD8+ T cells from PBMCs, obtained from culture after CMV antigen stimulation. These receptors originate from a human donor in good health (CMV status not recorded). Some clones in this sample may be carry-over from other donors' samples.

The chain recombines TRBV20-1 with TRBJ2-2, with 11 nucleotides matching TRBD1. The germline V gene has CDR1 DFQATT and CDR2 SNEGSKA (reference sequence). The CDR3 has 17 amino acids. The trim removed 0 bases at V and 0 bases at J, leaving 3 bases unmatched. In nucleotides, the CDR3 is TGCAGTGCTAGAGACCGGGACAGGGGGACGAACACCGGGGAGCTGTTTTTT. Translating it yields CSARDRDRGTNTGELFF.

In this sample, this clonotype turned up many times. This chain links TRBV6-1 with TRBJ2-7; 7 bases are shared with TRBD1. Looked up from germline, CDR1 is MNHNS and CDR2 is SASEGT. With 2 bases clipped from V and 4 bases from J, the junction kept 5 bases outside the gene matches. The CDR3 loop spans 14 amino acids. Here the CDR3 reads CASSETGTEYEQYV. The CDR3 DNA is TGTGCCAGCAGTGAAACCGGGACAGAATACGAGCAGTACGTC.

A few counts support this clonotype. The chain uses TRBV7-9 and TRBJ1-1; TRBD1 is a possible D gene (5 bases). CDR1 SEHNR and CDR2 FQNEAQ come from the germline V gene (reference sequence). V shed 6 bases and J shed 3 bases, with 11 bases lying between them. The CDR3 contains 13 residues. The CDR3 DNA follows: TGTGCCAGCAGGCAGGACAAATACACTGAAGCTTTCTTT. The encoded protein is CASRQDKYTEAFF. The whole variable domain, filled in from reference TRBV7-9 and TRBJ1-1, reads DTGVSQNPRHKITKRGQNVTFRCDPISEHNRLYWYRQTLGQGPEFLTYFQNEAQLEKSRLLSDRFSAERPKGSFSTLEIQRTEQGDSAMYLCASRQDKYTEAFFGQGTRLTVV.

With respect to this clonotype: At one end, the junction sequence differs from germline, possibly due to a read error. The rearrangement joins TRBV7-9 to TRBJ2-2, with D possibly called TRBD1 or TRBD2 (5 bases each). The CDR3 extends over 17 amino acids. CDR1 is SEHNR and CDR2 is FQNEAQ in the germline V gene (reference sequence). The CDR3, as DNA: TGTGCCAGCAACTTAAGTGGGGTGACAGCGGACACCGGGGAGCTGTTTTTT. Amino acid sequence: CASNLSGVTADTGELFF.

This clonotype has at least ten counts. The rearrangement joins TRBV12-3 or TRBV12-4 to TRBJ2-2; 9 bases fit TRBD1. The ends lost 5 bases at V and 7 bases at J; junction bases unmatched: 11. CDR3 length: 16 residues. The CDR3 coding sequence is TGTGCCAGCAGTCACAGGGACAGGGTTATCGGCGGGGAGCTGTTTTTT. Protein: CASSHRDRVIGGELFF.

This clonotype came up a few times. The chain uses TRBV19 and TRBJ1-6; 7 bases map to TRBD1. This CDR3 is 15 amino acids long. Germline V gene sequence: CDR1 LNHDA, CDR2 SQIVND (reference sequence). V was pared by 3 bases and J by 7 bases, with 6 bases of the junction left unmatched. CDR3 sequence (DNA): TGTGCCAGTAGTATTTGGGACAGAGCGAATTCACCCCTCCACTTT. Translated: CASSIWDRANSPLHF.

This clonotype was counted a few times. The chain joins TRBV5-4 to TRBJ1-2; possible D gene TRBD1, 5 bases. Germline lookup yields CDR1 SGHNT and CDR2 YYREEE (reference sequence). This CDR3 comprises 16 residues. The V gene lost 2 bases and the J gene lost 2 bases, with 16 bases spanning the gap. CDR3 loop: CASSFNDRYLNYGYTF. CDR3 DNA sequence: TGTGCCAGCAGCTTCAACGACAGATATTTGAACTATGGCTACACCTTC.

The chain joins TRBV6-5 to TRBJ1-5; tentatively, D is TRBD1 (6 bases). The V gene's germline CDR1 is MNHEY and CDR2 SVGAGI. This CDR3 has 16 amino acids. Trimming left V 0 bases short and J 3 bases short, with 12 bases between. CDR3 nucleotide sequence: TGTGCCAGCAGTTACTCAGCACAGGGTGACAATCAGCCCCAGCATTTT. It is translated as CASSYSAQGDNQPQHF.

The rearrangement joins TRBV6-6 to TRBJ2-3; weak D call: TRBD1 (6 bases). Trimming took off 7 bases at V and 2 bases at J, with 16 bases between the two ends. Germline-derived CDR1 and CDR2 are MNHNY and SVGAGI (reference sequence). The CDR3 consists of 15 residues. DNA of the CDR3: TGTGCCAGCAACGTACAGGGTTTACCCACAGATACGCAGTATTTT. Translation gives CASNVQGLPTDTQYF.

This chain joins TRBV6-5 and TRBJ2-3; D might be TRBD2 (6 bases). Germline V gene sequence: CDR1 MNHEY, CDR2 SVGAGI. V shed 2 bases and J shed 2 bases, with 14 bases lying between them. The length of the CDR3 is 16 residues. CDR3 sequence (DNA): TGTGCCAGCAGTTACGATGTCACGGGACTCACAGATACGCAGTATTTT. This codes for CASSYDVTGLTDTQYF.